Shown below are 23 T cell receptor beta chains from a single sample sequenced in a study of monozygotic twins with inflammatory bowel disease. TCRdb reprocessed the 5' RACE reads, with one entry per CDR3 protein and no DNA. The data include approximately 330,000 distinct CDR3 sequences; the top ten clones carry approximately 2%. The sequenced material came from blood. The receptors here all came from a human donor with ulcerative colitis or Crohn's disease, or a healthy co-twin of an affected twin (not recorded which).

The rearrangement uses TRBV5-5 and TRBJ2-7; TCRdb's D call of TRBD1 is untestable without DNA. Germline CDR1 SGHKS, CDR2 YYEKEE (reference sequence). The CDR3 totals 14 residues. The CDR3 is CASSFDPGVGEQYF.

The chain is built from TRBV7-6 and TRBJ2-7; with no DNA, the TCRdb D assignment of TRBD1 cannot be verified. Germline values: CDR1 SGHVS, CDR2 FNYEAQ. CDR3 length: 14 residues. CDR3 sequence: CASSYQQGIYEQYF. The full variable domain, rest sourced from reference TRBV7-6 and TRBJ2-7, is GAGVSQSPRYKVTKRGQDVALRCDPISGHVSLYWYRQALGQGPEFLTYFNYEAQQDKSGLPNDRFSAERPEGSISTLTIQRTEQRDSAMYRCASSYQQGIYEQYFGPGTRLTVT.

The chain combines TRBV20-1 with TRBJ2-7. This CDR3 has 13 residues. The germline gives CDR1 DFQATT, CDR2 SNEGSKA (reference sequence). The CDR3 sequence is CSAEVGALDEQYF.

The chain is built from TRBV6-1 and TRBJ2-1; the D call from TCRdb, TRBD2, cannot be confirmed without DNA. The length of the CDR3 is 12 residues. The V gene's germline CDR1 is MNHNS and CDR2 SASEGT. The CDR3 is CASSYEGGEQFF.

V and J are TRBV6-2 or TRBV6-3 and TRBJ2-7; TCRdb reports TRBD2, a call that lacks DNA to check it against. Germline V lookup: CDR1 MNHEY, CDR2 SVGEGT. The CDR3 spans 17 residues. The CDR3 here is CASRPWTSGRVIGEQYF.

The chain employs TRBV5-1 and TRBJ2-5; TCRdb reports TRBD1, a call that lacks DNA to check it against. The CDR3 is 14 residues long. Per germline, CDR1 SGHRS and CDR2 YFSETQ. The CDR3 here is CASSLDRGEETQYF.

The chain combines TRBV27 with TRBJ1-1; TCRdb's D call of TRBD1 is untestable without DNA. The germline CDR1 and CDR2 sequences are MNHEY and SMNVEV (reference sequence). This CDR3 is 12 amino acids long. The CDR3 sequence is CASGRGVTEAFF.

The rearrangement uses TRBV4-1 and TRBJ1-6. This CDR3 is 14 amino acids long. Germline lookup yields CDR1 MGHRA and CDR2 YSYEKL. CDR3: CASSQDVRSSPLHF.

The chain joins TRBV12-3 or TRBV12-4 to TRBJ1-6. The CDR3 is 17 residues long. CDR3 sequence: CASSLERPNSYNSPLHF.

V is TRBV7-2 and J is TRBJ1-3; TCRdb proposes TRBD1, but this gene call is untestable without DNA. Germline CDR1 and CDR2: SGHTA and FQGNSA. The CDR3 loop spans 17 amino acids. The CDR3 loop reads CASSLAGQGAPGNTIYF.

V gene TRBV5-1 combines with J gene TRBJ2-7. CDR1 is SGHRS and CDR2 is YFSETQ in the germline V gene. The CDR3 sequence is 11 residues long. The CDR3 sequence: CASSDHYEQYF.

The CDR3 sequence is CASGAAQSSYNSPLHF. The chain is built from TRBV7-2 and TRBJ1-6. Germline V gene sequence: CDR1 SGHTA, CDR2 FQGNSA. The CDR3 has 16 amino acids.

The V call is TRBV2, the J call TRBJ2-4; without DNA, the TCRdb call of TRBD1 cannot be checked. The CDR3 has 15 amino acids. Germline loops: CDR1 SNHLY, CDR2 FYNNEI. CDR3 residues: CASSENGGRINIQYF.

The chain links TRBV5-1 to TRBJ2-3. CDR3 length: 14 residues. CDR1 is SGHRS, CDR2 YFSETQ, per germline. CDR3: CASSFGGNTDTQYF.

The chain recombines TRBV28 with TRBJ1-2; TCRdb proposes TRBD1, but this gene call is untestable without DNA. The germline gives CDR1 MDHEN, CDR2 SYDVKM. The CDR3 consists of 14 residues. CDR3 in amino acids: CASSQGGQHYGYTF.

The chain is built from TRBV4-1 and TRBJ2-1; lacking DNA, the TRBD2 call made by TCRdb goes unchecked. Germline assignment: CDR1 MGHRA and CDR2 YSYEKL. This CDR3 is built from 16 residues. This CDR3 is CASSRTSGTSYNEQFF.

The V call is TRBV5-1, the J call TRBJ2-5; with no DNA, the TCRdb D assignment of TRBD1 cannot be verified. The germline gives CDR1 SGHRS, CDR2 YFSETQ. The CDR3 runs to 14 residues. CDR3 protein: CASSLGQAGETQYF.

The chain links TRBV6-5 to TRBJ1-4; absent DNA, TCRdb's TRBD1 call cannot be checked. The CDR3 is 15 residues long. Germline values: CDR1 MNHEY, CDR2 SVGAGI. This chain's CDR3 is CASSYSTGGGGKLFF.

The genes are TRBV30 and TRBJ1-5. Germline V gene sequence: CDR1 GTSNPN, CDR2 SVGIG (reference sequence). This CDR3 contains 14 residues. Here the CDR3 reads CAWSDGLSNQPQHF.

The V gene is TRBV20-1, the J gene TRBJ2-1. The CDR3 is made up of 17 amino acids. The germline V gene has CDR1 DFQATT and CDR2 SNEGSKA (reference sequence). This CDR3 reads CSASRGTRRGSYNEQFF.

The chain is built from TRBV20-1 and TRBJ2-1; TCRdb outputs TRBD1, but without DNA this stays unchecked. Germline V gene data show CDR1 as DFQATT and CDR2 as SNEGSKA (reference sequence). There are 14 residues in the CDR3. CDR3 loop: CSARGTQVYNEQFF.

The chain couples TRBV5-4 to TRBJ2-2; TCRdb picks TRBD2, but there is no DNA to check that call. The CDR3 spans 16 residues. Germline CDR1 is SGHNT and CDR2 is YYREEE (reference sequence). The CDR3 loop reads CASSYPSGTNTGELFF.

The J gene is TRBJ2-4, the V gene TRBV28; there is no DNA to check the TCRdb D call of TRBD2. The CDR3 is made up of 17 amino acids. Germline CDR1 is MDHEN and CDR2 is SYDVKM. The CDR3 reads CASSRGTSGRAGDIQYF.